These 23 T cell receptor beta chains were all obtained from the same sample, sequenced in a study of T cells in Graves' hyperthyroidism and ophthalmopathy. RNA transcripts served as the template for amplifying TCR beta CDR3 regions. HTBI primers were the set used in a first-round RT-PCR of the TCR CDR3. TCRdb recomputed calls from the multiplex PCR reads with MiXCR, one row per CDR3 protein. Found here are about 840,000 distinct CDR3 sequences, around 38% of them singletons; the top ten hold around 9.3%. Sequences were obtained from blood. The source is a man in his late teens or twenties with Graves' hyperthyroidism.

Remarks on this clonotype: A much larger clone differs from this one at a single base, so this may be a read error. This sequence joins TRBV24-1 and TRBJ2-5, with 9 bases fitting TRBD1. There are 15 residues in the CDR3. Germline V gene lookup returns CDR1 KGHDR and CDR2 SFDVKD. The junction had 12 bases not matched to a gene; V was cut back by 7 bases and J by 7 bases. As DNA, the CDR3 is TGTGCCACCAGCTCACCCGGGACAGGGAAAGGGACCCAGTACTTC. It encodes CATSSPGTGKGTQYF.

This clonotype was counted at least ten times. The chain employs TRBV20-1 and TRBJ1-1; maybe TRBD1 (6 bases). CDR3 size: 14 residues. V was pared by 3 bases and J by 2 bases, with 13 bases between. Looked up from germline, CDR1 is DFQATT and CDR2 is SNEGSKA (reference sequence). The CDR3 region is CSASHGQTNTEAFF. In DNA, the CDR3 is TGCAGTGCTAGCCATGGACAGACAAACACTGAAGCTTTCTTT.

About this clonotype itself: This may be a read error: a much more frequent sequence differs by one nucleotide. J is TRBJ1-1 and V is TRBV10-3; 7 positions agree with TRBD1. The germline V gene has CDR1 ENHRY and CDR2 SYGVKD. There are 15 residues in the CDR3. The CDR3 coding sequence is TGTGTCATCAGTGAGACCTTACAGGGGAAGGAAGGAGCTTTCTTT. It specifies CVISETLQGKEGAFF.

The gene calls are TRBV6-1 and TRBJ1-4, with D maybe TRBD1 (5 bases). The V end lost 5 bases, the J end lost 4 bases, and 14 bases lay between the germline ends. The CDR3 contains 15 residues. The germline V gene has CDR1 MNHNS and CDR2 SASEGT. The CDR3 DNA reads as TGTGCCAGCAGTTCCGGGAGGGACGTTAATGAAAAACTGTTTTTT. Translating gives CASSSGRDVNEKLFF.

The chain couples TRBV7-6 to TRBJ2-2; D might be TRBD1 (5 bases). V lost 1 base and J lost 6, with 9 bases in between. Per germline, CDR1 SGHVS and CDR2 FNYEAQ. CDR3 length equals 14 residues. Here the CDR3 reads CASSLGTLAGELFF. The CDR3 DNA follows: TGTGCCAGCAGCTTAGGGACACTTGCCGGGGAGCTGTTTTTT.

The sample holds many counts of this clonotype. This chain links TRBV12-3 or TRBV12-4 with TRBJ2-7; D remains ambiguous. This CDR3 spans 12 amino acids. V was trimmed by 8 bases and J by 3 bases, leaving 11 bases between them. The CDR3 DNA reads TGTGCCAGCTCTCCCCAGGACTACGAGCAGTACTTC. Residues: CASSPQDYEQYF.

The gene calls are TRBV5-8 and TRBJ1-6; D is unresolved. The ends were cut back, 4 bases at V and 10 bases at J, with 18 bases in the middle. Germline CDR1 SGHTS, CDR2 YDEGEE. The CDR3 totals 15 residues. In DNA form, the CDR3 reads TGTGCCAGCAGCCGTGTTTCCCCGGGAGTGTCACCCCTCCACTTT. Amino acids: CASSRVSPGVSPLHF. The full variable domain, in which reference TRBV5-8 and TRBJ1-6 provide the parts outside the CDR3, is EAGVTQSPTHLIKTRGQQATLRCSPISGHTSVYWYQQALGLGLQFLLWYDEGEERNRGNFPPRFSGRQFPNYSSELNVNALELEDSALYLCASSRVSPGVSPLHFGNGTRLTVT.

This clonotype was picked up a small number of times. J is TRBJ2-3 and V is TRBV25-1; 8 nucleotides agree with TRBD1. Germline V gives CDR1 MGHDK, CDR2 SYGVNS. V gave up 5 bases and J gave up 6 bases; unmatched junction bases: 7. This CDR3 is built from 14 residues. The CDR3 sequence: CASSSLDRVDTQYF. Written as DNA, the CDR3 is TGTGCCAGCAGTTCCTTGGACAGGGTGGATACGCAGTATTTT.

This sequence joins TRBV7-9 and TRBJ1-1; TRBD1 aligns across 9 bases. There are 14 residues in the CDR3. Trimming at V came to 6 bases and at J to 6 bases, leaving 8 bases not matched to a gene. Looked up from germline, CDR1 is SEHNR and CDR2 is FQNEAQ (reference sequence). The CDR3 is CASSEGQGIPEAFF. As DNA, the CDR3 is TGTGCCAGCAGTGAGGGACAGGGCATTCCTGAAGCTTTCTTT.

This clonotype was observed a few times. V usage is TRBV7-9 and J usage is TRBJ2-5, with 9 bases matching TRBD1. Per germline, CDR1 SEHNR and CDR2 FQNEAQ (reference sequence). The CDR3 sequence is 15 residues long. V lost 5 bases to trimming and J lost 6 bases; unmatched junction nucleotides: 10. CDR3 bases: TGTGCCAGCAGCCTAAGGACAGGGGAGGTGAAGACCCAGTACTTC. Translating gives CASSLRTGEVKTQYF.

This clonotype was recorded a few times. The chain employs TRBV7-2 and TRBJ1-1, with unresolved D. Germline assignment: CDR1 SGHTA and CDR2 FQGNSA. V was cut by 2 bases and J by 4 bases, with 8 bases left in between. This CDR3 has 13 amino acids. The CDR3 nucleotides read TGTGCCAGCAGCTTACGGTACCTCACTGAAGCTTTCTTT. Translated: CASSLRYLTEAFF. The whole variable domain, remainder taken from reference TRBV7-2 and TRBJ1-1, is GAGVSQSPSNKVTEKGKDVELRCDPISGHTALYWYRQSLGQGLEFLIYFQGNSAPDKSGLPSDRFSAERTGGSVSTLTIQRTQQEDSAVYLCASSLRYLTEAFFGQGTRLTVV.

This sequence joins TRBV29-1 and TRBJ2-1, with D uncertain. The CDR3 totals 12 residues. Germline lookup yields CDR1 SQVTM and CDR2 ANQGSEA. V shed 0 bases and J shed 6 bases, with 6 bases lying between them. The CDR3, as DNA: TGCAGCGTTGAAGACCCTGGCAATGAGCAGTTCTTC. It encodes CSVEDPGNEQFF.

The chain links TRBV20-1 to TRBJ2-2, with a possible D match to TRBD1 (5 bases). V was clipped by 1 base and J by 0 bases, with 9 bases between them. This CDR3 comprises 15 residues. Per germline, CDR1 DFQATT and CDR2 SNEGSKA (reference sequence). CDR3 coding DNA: TGCAGTGCTAGAGGGGGCACGGCGAACACCGGGGAGCTGTTTTTT. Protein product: CSARGGTANTGELFF.

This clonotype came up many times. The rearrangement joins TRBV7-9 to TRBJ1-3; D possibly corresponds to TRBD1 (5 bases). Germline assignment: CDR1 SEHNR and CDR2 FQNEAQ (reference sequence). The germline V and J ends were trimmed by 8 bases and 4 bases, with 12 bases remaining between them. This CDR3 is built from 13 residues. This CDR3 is CASSIPGGNTIYF. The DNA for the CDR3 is TGTGCCAGCTCAATCCCAGGGGGAAACACCATATATTTT.

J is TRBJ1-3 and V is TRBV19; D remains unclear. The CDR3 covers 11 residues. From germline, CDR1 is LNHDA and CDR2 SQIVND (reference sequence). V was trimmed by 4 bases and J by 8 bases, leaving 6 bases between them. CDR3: CASSSRDTIYF. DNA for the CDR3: TGTGCCAGTAGTAGCCGGGACACCATATATTTT.

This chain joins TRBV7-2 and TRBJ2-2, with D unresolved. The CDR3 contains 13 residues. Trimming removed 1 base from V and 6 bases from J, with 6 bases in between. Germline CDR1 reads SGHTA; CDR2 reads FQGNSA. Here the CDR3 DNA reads TGTGCCAGCAGCTTAGAACTTCCCGGGGAGCTGTTTTTT. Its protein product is CASSLELPGELFF.

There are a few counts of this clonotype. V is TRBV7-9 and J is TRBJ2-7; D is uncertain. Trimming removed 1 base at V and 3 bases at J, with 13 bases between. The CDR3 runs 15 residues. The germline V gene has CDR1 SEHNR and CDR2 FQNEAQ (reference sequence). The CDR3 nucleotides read TGTGCCAGCAGCTTAGGAGGTAGGGTAGTCTACGAGCAGTACTTC. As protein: CASSLGGRVVYEQYF.

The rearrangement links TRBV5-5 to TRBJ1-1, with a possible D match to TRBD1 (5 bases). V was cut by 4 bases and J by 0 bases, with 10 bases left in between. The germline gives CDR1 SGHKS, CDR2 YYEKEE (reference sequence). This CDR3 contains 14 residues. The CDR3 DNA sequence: TGTGCCAGCAGCACGGGGCTCATGAACACTGAAGCTTTCTTT. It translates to CASSTGLMNTEAFF.

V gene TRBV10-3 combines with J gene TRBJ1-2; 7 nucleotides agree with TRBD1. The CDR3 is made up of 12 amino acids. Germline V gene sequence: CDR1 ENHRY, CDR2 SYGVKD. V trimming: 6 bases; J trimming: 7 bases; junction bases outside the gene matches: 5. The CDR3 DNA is TGTGCCATCAGCACAGGGGAGGCTGGCTACACCTTC. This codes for CAISTGEAGYTF.

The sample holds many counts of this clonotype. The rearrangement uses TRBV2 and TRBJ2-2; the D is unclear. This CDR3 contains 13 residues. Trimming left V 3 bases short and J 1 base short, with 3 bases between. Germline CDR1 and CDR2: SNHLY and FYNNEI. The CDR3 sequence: CASSEGNTGELFF. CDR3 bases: TGTGCCAGCAGTGAGGGGAACACCGGGGAGCTGTTTTTT.

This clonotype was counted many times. The CDR3 nucleotides read TGTGCCAAACCACAGGGTGATGAAGCTTTCTTT. It is translated as CAKPQGDEAFF. The chain recombines TRBV10-3 with TRBJ1-1; a weak D match, TRBD1 (6 bases). Trimming left V 10 bases short and J 7 bases short, with 13 bases between. This CDR3 has 11 residues. The germline gives CDR1 ENHRY, CDR2 SYGVKD.

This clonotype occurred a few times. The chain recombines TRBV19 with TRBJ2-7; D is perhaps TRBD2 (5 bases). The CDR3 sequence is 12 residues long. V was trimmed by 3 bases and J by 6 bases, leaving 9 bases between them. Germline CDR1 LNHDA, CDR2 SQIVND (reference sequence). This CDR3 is CASSMGSPEQYF. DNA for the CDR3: TGTGCCAGTAGTATGGGGAGTCCCGAGCAGTACTTC.

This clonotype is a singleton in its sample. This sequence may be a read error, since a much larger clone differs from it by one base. The CDR3 DNA is TGTGCCAGCAGCGCAACCGGGAGCGGTGGCTACGAGCAGTACTTC. Translation: CASSATGSGGYEQYF. The V gene is TRBV7-9, the J gene TRBJ2-7, with a tentative D call TRBD2 (6 bases). V was pared by 5 bases and J by 3 bases, with 17 bases between. The CDR3 extends over 15 amino acids. Germline CDR1 and CDR2: SEHNR and FQNEAQ (reference sequence).